This is a list of T cell receptor beta chains from one sample in a study of blood T cell repertoires in COVID-19. Repertoires were generated with immunoSEQ multiplex PCR, while TCRdb's copy carries only in-frame clones and drops some. Counted here are roughly 68,000 clones, approximately 90% occurring once; the ten biggest clones make up roughly 6.2%. The specimen sequenced was peripheral blood. The receptors were gathered from a woman of 80 years or more with active COVID-19. Each CDR3 is given with its conserved first and last residue. The D gene is left open where the match is weak. The size of a clone is reported for some rows only, either as once, few or many, or as a class for expanded clones.

clone_size j_call v_call cdr3_length d_call cdr3_nt cdr3_aa
- TRBJ2-1 TRBV27 15 TRBD1 TGTGCCAGCAGTTTACGGGGACAGGGGGCCAATGAGCAGTTCTTC CASSLRGQGANEQFF
- TRBJ2-7 TRBV7-2 15 TRBD2 TGTGCCAGCAGCCAGACTAGCGGGAATCAATACGAGCAGTACTTC CASSQTSGNQYEQYF
- TRBJ2-1 TRBV20-1 15 TRBD2 TGCAGTGCTAGTCGCCTAGCGGGAGTGATGGATGAGCAGTTCTTC CSASRLAGVMDEQFF
- TRBJ1-1 TRBV7-2 15 - TGTGCCAGCAGCTTATCAGGCGGGGTCGGAGCTGAAGCTTTCTTT CASSLSGGVGAEAFF
- TRBJ1-1 TRBV11-2 13 - TGTGCCAGCAGCCCAGACAGAGACACTGAAGCTTTCTTT CASSPDRDTEAFF
once TRBJ1-5 TRBV27 14 TRBD1 TGTGCCAGCAGGAGACAGGGGGCGGGTCAGCCCCAGCATTTT CASRRQGAGQPQHF
- TRBJ1-2 TRBV7-8 14 TRBD1 TGTGCCAGCAGCTTTGGACAGGGCGCTGTGGGCTACACCTTC CASSFGQGAVGYTF
- TRBJ2-2 TRBV2 15 - TGTGCCACCTCCCGGCTAGCCGAGAACACCGGGGAGCTGTTTTTT CATSRLAENTGELFF
once TRBJ1-6 TRBV4-3 17 - TGCGCCAGCAGCCTGGACAGCTATAGCTCCTATAATTCACCCCTCCACTTT CASSLDSYSSYNSPLHF
few TRBJ1-1 TRBV11-2 14 - TGTGCCAGCAGCCCGGTTTGGGTCGGCGGTGAAGCTTTCTTT CASSPVWVGGEAFF
- TRBJ2-7 TRBV6-4 20 TRBD2 TGTGCCAGCAGTGACTCACCTAGCGGGACGCGGGTGAGAACTAGCTACGAGCAGTACTTC CASSDSPSGTRVRTSYEQYF
- TRBJ2-3 TRBV7-9 16 TRBD2 TGTGCCAGCAGCTTGACTAGCACCCAAAGCACAGATACGCAGTATTTT CASSLTSTQSTDTQYF
- TRBJ2-7 TRBV19 13 TRBD1 TGTGCCAGTAGTAGGGGACAGGGGATCGAGCAGTACTTC CASSRGQGIEQYF
- TRBJ1-2 TRBV20-1 14 - TGCAGTGCTAGTGAGGAGGGGCGGAACTATGGCTACACCTTC CSASEEGRNYGYTF
- TRBJ2-1 TRBV4-2 16 TRBD2 TGTGCCAGCAGCCAAGATGGGCGGGGGAGTTACAATGAGCAGTTCTTC CASSQDGRGSYNEQFF
- TRBJ2-3 TRBV7-6 15 - TGTGCCAGCAGCTTAGACGGGGGGCGCAAAGATACGCAGTATTTT CASSLDGGRKDTQYF
- TRBJ1-4 TRBV3-1/TRBV3-2 12 - TGTGCCAGCAGCCACGGCAGCGCAAAACTGTTTTTT CASSHGSAKLFF
- TRBJ2-3 TRBV20-1 11 - TGCAGTGCTAGAGGTGGTAGGGGGGGGTATTTT CSARGGRGGYF
- TRBJ2-1 TRBV28 15 TRBD2 TGTGCCAGCAGTCCTCTAGCGGGAGGTTCGGATGAGCAGTTCTTC CASSPLAGGSDEQFF
- TRBJ1-1 TRBV7-9 14 TRBD1 TGTGCCAGCAGCGTCACAGGGGGCCGGGGTGAAGCTTTCTTT CASSVTGGRGEAFF
once TRBJ2-7 TRBV27 13 TRBD2 TGTGCCAGCAGTTTTCTAGCGGGAGACGAGCAGTACTTC CASSFLAGDEQYF
- TRBJ2-7 TRBV28 14 TRBD1 TGTGCCAGCAGTTCCGGGACAGGGGGCCGCGAGCAGTACTTC CASSSGTGGREQYF
- TRBJ1-4 TRBV6-5 14 TRBD1 TGTGCCAGCAGTTTTTCTACAGGGGCAGAAAAACTGTTTTTT CASSFSTGAEKLFF
- TRBJ1-5 TRBV11-2 15 - TGTGCCAGCAGCTTAAATCCCCATAGCAATCAGCCCCAGCATTTT CASSLNPHSNQPQHF
once TRBJ2-7 TRBV7-9 18 TRBD2 TGTGCCAGCAGCTTAGGAGGCGGGAGGGCCGCGGTGAGGTACGAGCAGTACTTC CASSLGGGRAAVRYEQYF
- TRBJ2-7 TRBV7-2 15 TRBD2 TGTGCCAGCAGCTTCACTAGCGGGTTTACCTACGAGCAGTACTTC CASSFTSGFTYEQYF
- TRBJ1-5 TRBV7-2 13 - TGTGCCAGCACCTGGTCCCTCGGGCAGCCCCAGCATTTT CASTWSLGQPQHF